The clone carrying this T cell receptor (beta chain) was counted between two and nine times. What it recognizes is unknown. Germline CDR1 and CDR2: MGHRA and YSYEKL. CDR3 length: 18 residues. The V gene end was trimmed by 3 bases and the J gene end by 3 bases; junction bases not matched to a gene: 10. Here immunoSEQ multiplex PCR was the method, and the copy in TCRdb shows in-frame clones only, minus some. The data show around 130,000 clones, nearly 95% seen once. The data were obtained in a study of T cell responses to AZD1222 COVID-19 vaccine. Study observations and caveats: Donors, mostly white British, included more females; clonal diversity was possibly underestimated. CD4 TCRs covered the whole spike, strongest at regions 160-218 and 743-854. Nearly half of spike-specific TCRs reportedly target variant regions that are unmutated in the B.1.351 and B.1.1.7 variants. Baseline seropositivity occurred in only a handful of AZD1222 recipients.

The sample was peripheral blood, taken on day 0 of AZD1222 vaccination. This TCR was recovered from an adult in good health. The V and J genes are TRBV4-1 and TRBJ2-1; 11 bases agree with TRBD2. Written as DNA, the CDR3 is TGCGCCAGCAGCCAGGGGGGGGGACTAGCGGCCCTCTACAATGAGCAGTTCTTC. Protein sequence: CASSQGGGLAALYNEQFF.